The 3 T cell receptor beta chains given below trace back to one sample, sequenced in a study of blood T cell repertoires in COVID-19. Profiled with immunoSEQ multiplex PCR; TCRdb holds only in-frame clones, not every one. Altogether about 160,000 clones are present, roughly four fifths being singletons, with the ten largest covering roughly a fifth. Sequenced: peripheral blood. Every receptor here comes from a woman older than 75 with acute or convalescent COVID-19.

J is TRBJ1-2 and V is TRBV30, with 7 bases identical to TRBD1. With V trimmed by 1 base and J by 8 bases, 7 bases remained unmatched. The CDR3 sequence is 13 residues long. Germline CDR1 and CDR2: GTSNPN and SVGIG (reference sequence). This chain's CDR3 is CAWSATGVGGYTF. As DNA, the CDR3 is TGTGCCTGGAGTGCCACAGGGGTCGGCGGCTACACCTTC.

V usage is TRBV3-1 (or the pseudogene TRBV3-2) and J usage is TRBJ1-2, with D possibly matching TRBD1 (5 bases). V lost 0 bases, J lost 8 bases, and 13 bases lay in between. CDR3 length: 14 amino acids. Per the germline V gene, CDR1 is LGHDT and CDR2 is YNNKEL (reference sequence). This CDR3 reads CASSQDMGGRGYTF. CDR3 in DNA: TGTGCCAGCAGCCAAGATATGGGGGGTCGCGGCTACACCTTC.

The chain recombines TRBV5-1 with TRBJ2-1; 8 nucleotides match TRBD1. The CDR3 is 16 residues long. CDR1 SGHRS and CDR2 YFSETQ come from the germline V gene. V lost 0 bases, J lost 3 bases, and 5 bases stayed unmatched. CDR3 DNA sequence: TGCGCCAGCAGCTTGGGCTGGACAGGGCTCTACAATGAGCAGTTCTTC. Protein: CASSLGWTGLYNEQFF.